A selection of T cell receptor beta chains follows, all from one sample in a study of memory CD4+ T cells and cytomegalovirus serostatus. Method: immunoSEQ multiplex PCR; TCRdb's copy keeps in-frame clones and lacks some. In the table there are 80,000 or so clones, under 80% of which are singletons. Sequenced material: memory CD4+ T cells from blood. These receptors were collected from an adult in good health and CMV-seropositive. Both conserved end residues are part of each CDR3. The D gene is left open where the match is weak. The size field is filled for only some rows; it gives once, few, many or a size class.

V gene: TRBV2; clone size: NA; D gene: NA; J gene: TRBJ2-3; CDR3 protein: CASSEGQGGDTQYF; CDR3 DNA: TGTGCCAGCAGTGAAGGCCAGGGTGGCGATACGCAGTATTTT
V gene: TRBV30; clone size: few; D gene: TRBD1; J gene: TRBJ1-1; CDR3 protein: CAWRLTGESSEAFF; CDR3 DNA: TGTGCCTGGAGGCTGACAGGGGAGAGCTCTGAAGCTTTCTTT
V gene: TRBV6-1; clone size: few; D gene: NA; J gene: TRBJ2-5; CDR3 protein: CASSEVFQETQYF; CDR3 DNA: TGTGCCAGCAGTGAAGTTTTCCAAGAGACCCAGTACTTC
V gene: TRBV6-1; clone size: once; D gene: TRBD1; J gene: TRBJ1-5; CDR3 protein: CATVTGNQPQHF; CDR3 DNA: TGTGCCACCGTGACAGGGAATCAGCCCCAGCATTTT
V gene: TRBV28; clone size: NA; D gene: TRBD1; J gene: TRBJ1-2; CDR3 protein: CASSPRGQVWGFGYTF; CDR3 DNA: TGTGCCAGCAGTCCCAGAGGACAGGTTTGGGGGTTCGGCTACACCTTC
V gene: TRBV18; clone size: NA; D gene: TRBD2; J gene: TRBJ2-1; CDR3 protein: CASSLGRTSLNEQFF; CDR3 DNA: TGTGCCAGCTCACTTGGCAGGACTAGTCTTAATGAGCAGTTCTTC
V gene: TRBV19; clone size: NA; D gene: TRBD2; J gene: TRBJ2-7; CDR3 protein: CASSIAGGTYEQYF; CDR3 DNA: TGTGCCAGTAGTATTGCGGGGGGGACTTACGAGCAGTACTTC
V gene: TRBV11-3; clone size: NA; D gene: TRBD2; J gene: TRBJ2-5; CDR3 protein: CASSLGSGGGPWVDQYF; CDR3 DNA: TGTGCCAGCAGCTTAGGAAGCGGCGGGGGGCCCTGGGTGGACCAGTACTTC
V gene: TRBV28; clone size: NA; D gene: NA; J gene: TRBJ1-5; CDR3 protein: CATLTGNQPQHF; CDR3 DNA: TGTGCCACACTAACAGGCAATCAGCCCCAGCATTTT
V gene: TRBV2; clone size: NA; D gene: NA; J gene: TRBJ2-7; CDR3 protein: CASQDRTDEQYF; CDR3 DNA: TGTGCCAGTCAGGACCGCACCGACGAGCAGTACTTC
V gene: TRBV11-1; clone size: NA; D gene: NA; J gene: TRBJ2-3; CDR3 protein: CASSLGSRSDTQYF; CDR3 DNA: TGTGCCAGCAGCTTAGGCAGTAGGTCAGATACGCAGTATTTT
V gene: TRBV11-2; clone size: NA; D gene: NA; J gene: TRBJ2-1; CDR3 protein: CASSPRGDQSYNEQFF; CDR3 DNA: TGTGCCAGCAGCCCGCGCGGGGATCAATCCTACAATGAGCAGTTCTTC
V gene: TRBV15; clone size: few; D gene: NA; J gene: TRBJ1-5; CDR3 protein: CATSIQGLGNQPQHF; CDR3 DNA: TGTGCCACCAGCATACAGGGATTAGGTAATCAGCCCCAGCATTTT
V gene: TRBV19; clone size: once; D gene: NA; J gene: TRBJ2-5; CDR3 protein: CASSTLQRETQYF; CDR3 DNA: TGTGCCAGTAGTACCCTGCAAAGAGAGACCCAGTACTTC
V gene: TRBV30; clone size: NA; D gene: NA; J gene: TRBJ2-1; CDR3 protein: CAWRRGYYNEQFF; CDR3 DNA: TGTGCCTGGAGGCGAGGGTACTACAATGAGCAGTTCTTC
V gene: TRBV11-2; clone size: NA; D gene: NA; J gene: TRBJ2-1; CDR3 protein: CASSLVGGYNEQFF; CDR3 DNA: TGTGCCAGCAGCTTAGTCGGCGGCTACAATGAGCAGTTCTTC
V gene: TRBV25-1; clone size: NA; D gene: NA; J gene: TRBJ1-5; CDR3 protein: CASSVGRGDQPQHF; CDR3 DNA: TGTGCCAGCAGTGTTGGGCGGGGGGATCAGCCCCAGCATTTT
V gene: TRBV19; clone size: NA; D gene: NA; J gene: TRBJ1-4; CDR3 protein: CASKAASNEKLFF; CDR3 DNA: TGTGCCAGTAAGGCAGCCTCTAATGAAAAACTGTTTTTT
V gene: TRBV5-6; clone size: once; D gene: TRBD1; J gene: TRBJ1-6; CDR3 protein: CASSLIPGTGINSPLHF; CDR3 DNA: TGTGCCAGCAGCTTAATTCCCGGGACAGGGATAAATTCACCCCTCCACTTT
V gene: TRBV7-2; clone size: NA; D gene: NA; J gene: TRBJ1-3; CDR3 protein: CASSIQGPGNTIYF; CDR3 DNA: TGTGCCAGCAGCATTCAGGGTCCCGGAAACACCATATATTTT
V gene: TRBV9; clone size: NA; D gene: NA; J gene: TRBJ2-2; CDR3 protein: CASSEAPNTGELFF; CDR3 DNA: TGTGCCAGCAGCGAGGCGCCCAACACCGGGGAGCTGTTTTTT
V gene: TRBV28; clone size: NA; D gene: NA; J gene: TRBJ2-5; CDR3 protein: CASSRGDSREQYF; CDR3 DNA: TGTGCCAGCAGTAGAGGGGACTCGAGGGAGCAGTACTTC
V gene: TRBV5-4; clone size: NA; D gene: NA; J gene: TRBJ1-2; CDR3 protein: CASTSGRDGSHRGYTF; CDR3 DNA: TGTGCCAGCACCTCTGGGAGGGACGGGTCTCATCGAGGCTACACCTTC
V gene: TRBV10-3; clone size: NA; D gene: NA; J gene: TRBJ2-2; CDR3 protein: CAISVKLQGVLGTGELFF; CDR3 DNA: TGTGCCATCAGTGTTAAATTGCAGGGAGTTTTGGGCACCGGGGAGCTGTTTTTT
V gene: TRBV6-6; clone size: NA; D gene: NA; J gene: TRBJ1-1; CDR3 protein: CASTPLAATEAFF; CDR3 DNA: TGTGCCAGCACCCCGCTGGCGGCGACCGAAGCTTTCTTT
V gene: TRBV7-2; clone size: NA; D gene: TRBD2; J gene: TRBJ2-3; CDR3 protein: CASSTQLAASTDTQYF; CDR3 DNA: TGTGCCAGCAGCACCCAACTAGCGGCTAGCACAGATACGCAGTATTTT
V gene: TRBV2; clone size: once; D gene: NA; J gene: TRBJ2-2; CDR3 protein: CASGRDRMNTGELFF; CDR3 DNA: TGTGCCAGCGGCAGGGACCGAATGAACACCGGGGAGCTGTTTTTT
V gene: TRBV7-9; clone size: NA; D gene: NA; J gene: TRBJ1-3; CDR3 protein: CATSRTSGNTIYF; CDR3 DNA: TGTGCCACCTCTAGGACCTCTGGAAACACCATATATTTT
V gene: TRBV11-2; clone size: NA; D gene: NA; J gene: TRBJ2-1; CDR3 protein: CASSPTRGNEQFF; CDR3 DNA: TGTGCCAGCAGCCCCACTAGGGGTAATGAGCAGTTCTTC
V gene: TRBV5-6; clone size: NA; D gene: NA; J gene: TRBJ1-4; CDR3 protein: CASSALGGDEKLFF; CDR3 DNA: TGTGCCAGCAGCGCACTGGGGGGGGATGAAAAACTGTTTTTT
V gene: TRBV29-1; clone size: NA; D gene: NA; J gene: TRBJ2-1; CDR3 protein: CSAGDPTYNEQFF; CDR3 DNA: TGCAGCGCGGGGGACCCAACCTACAATGAGCAGTTCTTC
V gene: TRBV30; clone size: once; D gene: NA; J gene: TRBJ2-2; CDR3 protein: CAWSALYTGELFF; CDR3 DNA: TGTGCCTGGAGCGCACTATACACCGGGGAGCTGTTTTTT
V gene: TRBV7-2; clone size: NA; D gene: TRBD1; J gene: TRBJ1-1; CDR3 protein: CASSLEQGAYTEAFF; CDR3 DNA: TGTGCCAGCAGCTTAGAGCAGGGGGCATACACTGAAGCTTTCTTT
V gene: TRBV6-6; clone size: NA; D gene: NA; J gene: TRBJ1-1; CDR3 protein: CASTSLGAGEAFF; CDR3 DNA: TGTGCCAGCACTTCCTTGGGGGCCGGAGAAGCTTTCTTT
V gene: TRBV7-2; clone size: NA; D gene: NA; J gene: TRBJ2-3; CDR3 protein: CASSPEQGTQYF; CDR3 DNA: TGTGCCAGCAGCCCCGAACAGGGAACGCAGTATTTT
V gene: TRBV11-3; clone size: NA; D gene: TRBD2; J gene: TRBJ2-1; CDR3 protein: CASSLGAGGSSYNEQFF; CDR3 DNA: TGTGCCAGCAGCTTAGGGGCAGGCGGGAGCTCCTACAATGAGCAGTTCTTC
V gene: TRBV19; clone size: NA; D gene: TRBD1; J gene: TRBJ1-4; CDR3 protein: CASIRQGGEKLFF; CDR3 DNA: TGTGCCAGTATACGGCAGGGGGGCGAAAAACTGTTTTTT
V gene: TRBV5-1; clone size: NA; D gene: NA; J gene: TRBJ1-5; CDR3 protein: CASSWGGDGNQPQHF; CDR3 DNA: TGCGCCAGCAGCTGGGGAGGGGATGGCAATCAGCCCCAGCATTTT
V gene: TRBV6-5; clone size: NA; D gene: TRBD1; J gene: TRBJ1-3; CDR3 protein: CASSYSTGAGNTIYF; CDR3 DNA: TGTGCCAGCAGTTACTCGACAGGGGCTGGAAACACCATATATTTT
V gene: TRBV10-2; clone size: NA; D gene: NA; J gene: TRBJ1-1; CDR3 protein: CASRLTEGTEAFF; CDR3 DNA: TGCGCCAGCAGATTGACAGAAGGCACTGAAGCTTTCTTT
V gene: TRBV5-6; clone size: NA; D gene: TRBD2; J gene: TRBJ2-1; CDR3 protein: CASRPPNRPSGRNNEQFF; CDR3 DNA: TGTGCCAGCAGACCACCAAACAGGCCTAGCGGGAGGAACAATGAGCAGTTCTTC
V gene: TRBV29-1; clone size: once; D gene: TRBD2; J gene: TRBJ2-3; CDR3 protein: CSGAASGGVDTQYF; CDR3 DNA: TGCAGCGGGGCCGCTAGCGGGGGGGTAGATACGCAGTATTTT
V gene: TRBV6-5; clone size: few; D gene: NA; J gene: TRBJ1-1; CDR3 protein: CASSYAGNTEAFF; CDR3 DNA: TGTGCCAGCAGTTATGCGGGAAACACTGAAGCTTTCTTT
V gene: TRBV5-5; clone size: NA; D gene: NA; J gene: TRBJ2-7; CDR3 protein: CASSLSDLLSYEQYF; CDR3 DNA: TGTGCCAGCAGCTTGTCGGACCTCCTCTCCTACGAGCAGTACTTC
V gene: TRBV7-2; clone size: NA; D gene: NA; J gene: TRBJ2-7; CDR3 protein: CASSLSSYEQYF; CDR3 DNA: TGTGCCAGCAGCTTGAGTTCCTACGAGCAGTACTTC
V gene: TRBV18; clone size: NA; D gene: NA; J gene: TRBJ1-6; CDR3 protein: CASSPELNSPLHF; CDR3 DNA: TGTGCCAGCTCACCGGAATTGAACTCACCCCTCCACTTT
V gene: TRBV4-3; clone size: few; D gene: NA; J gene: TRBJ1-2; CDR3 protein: CASSHPGPGQYGYTF; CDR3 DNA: TGCGCCAGCAGCCACCCGGGACCCGGGCAATATGGCTACACCTTC
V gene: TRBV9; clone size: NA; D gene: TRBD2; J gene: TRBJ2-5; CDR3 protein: CASSVGLGGSIGETQYF; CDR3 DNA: TGTGCCAGCAGCGTAGGTTTGGGGGGGTCGATCGGAGAGACCCAGTACTTC